This TCR beta chain was profiled in a study of identical twins. About this clonotype: Its antigen is undetermined.

No donor was unhealthy or non-Caucasian. Study-level points and caveats: Memory repertoires showed no such pattern, whereas abundant cord blood beta clonotypes carried fewer insertions.

Germline V gives CDR1 SNHLY, CDR2 FYNNEI. Trimming took 1 base from V and 1 from J, leaving 8 bases between them. The CDR3 contains 15 residues. Template switching supplied a universal primer site; unique molecular identifiers were carried on the cDNA. One entry per CDR3 protein, called by TCRdb with MiXCR from the 5' RACE reads. The sample holds more than 400,000 distinct CDR3 sequences, over 12% seen once. These records were also assigned to another study, of yellow fever vaccine responses in identical twins.

The clonotype was recovered from a woman between 18 and 29 years old in good health. Sequencing was performed on CD4+ T cells sorted from blood. The chain carries TRBV2 and TRBJ2-1, with a tentative D call TRBD2 (5 bases). The CDR3 sequence is CASSEEIASYNEQFF. The CDR3 bases are TGTGCCAGCAGTGAAGAAATAGCGTCCTACAATGAGCAGTTCTTC. Full variable domain (missing parts from reference TRBV2 and TRBJ2-1): EPEVTQTPSHQVTQMGQEVILRCVPISNHLYFYWYRQILGQKVEFLVSFYNNEISEKSEIFDDQFSVERPDGSNFTLKIRSTKLEDSAMYFCASSEEIASYNEQFFGPGTRLTVL.